The 27 T cell receptor beta chains reported below all come from one sample, sequenced in a study of cytomegalovirus exposure and HLA in healthy donors. The PCR was carried out with 60 Vbeta primers and 13 Jbeta primers. TCRdb's table, derived via immunoSEQ multiplex PCR, lists solely in-frame clones and lacks some. In the table there are over 120,000 clones, roughly four fifths of which are singletons. Material for sequencing was PBMCs. The receptors shown here come from a man aged 30 to 39 in good health and CMV-seropositive.

V and J are TRBV5-6 and TRBJ1-2; D is ambiguous. The V end was cut by 2 bases, the J end by 0 bases, with 5 bases between. The CDR3 is made up of 13 amino acids. Looked up from germline, CDR1 is SGHDT and CDR2 is YYEEEE. The CDR3 spells CASSFVANYGYTF. CDR3 coding DNA: TGTGCCAGCAGCTTTGTAGCTAACTATGGCTACACCTTC.

This sequence joins TRBV13 and TRBJ2-2; D is undetermined. Trimming took 7 bases from V and 0 from J, leaving 3 bases between them. From germline, CDR1 is PRHDT and CDR2 FYEKMQ (reference sequence). The CDR3 contains 12 residues. CDR3 coding DNA: TGTGCCAGCACAACGAACACCGGGGAGCTGTTTTTT. Its protein product is CASTTNTGELFF.

This clone was detected only once. The chain links TRBV5-1 to TRBJ2-1; 11 nucleotides align to TRBD2. V lost 4 bases to trimming and J lost 0 bases; unmatched junction nucleotides: 3. CDR1 is SGHRS and CDR2 is YFSETQ in the germline V gene. The CDR3 consists of 16 residues. CDR3 residues: CASSPGLAASYNEQFF. CDR3 coding DNA: TGCGCCAGCAGCCCGGGACTAGCGGCCTCCTACAATGAGCAGTTCTTC.

The V gene is TRBV4-1, the J gene TRBJ2-1; maybe TRBD1 (5 bases). The CDR3 extends over 16 amino acids. Trimming pared 1 base from V and 0 bases from J, leaving 10 bases between. Germline loops: CDR1 MGHRA, CDR2 YSYEKL. The CDR3 spells CASSQADIISYNEQFF. In nucleotides, the CDR3 is TGCGCCAGCAGCCAAGCGGACATAATCTCCTACAATGAGCAGTTCTTC.

This clone was picked up many times. The chain combines TRBV19 with TRBJ1-2, with D tentatively TRBD1 (5 bases). The V end was cut by 10 bases, the J end by 7 bases, with 19 bases between. Germline CDR1 reads LNHDA; CDR2 reads SQIVND (reference sequence). This CDR3 is 13 amino acids long. The CDR3 spells CATRLSGRVGYTF. In DNA, the CDR3 is TGTGCCACCAGACTCTCGGGCAGGGTTGGCTACACCTTC. Combining the CDR3 with reference TRBV19 and TRBJ1-2 gives the whole variable domain DGGITQSPKYLFRKEGQNVTLSCEQNLNHDAMYWYRQDPGQGLRLIYYSQIVNDFQKGDIAEGYSVSREKKESFPLTVTSAQKNPTAFYLCATRLSGRVGYTFGSGTRLTVV.

This clone was recorded once. V and J are TRBV19 and TRBJ1-4; 7 positions match TRBD1. Per germline, CDR1 LNHDA and CDR2 SQIVND (reference sequence). The V gene end was trimmed by 7 bases and the J gene end by 0 bases; junction bases not matched to a gene: 14. The CDR3 totals 18 residues. The CDR3: CASNNKGGGGATNEKLFF. The CDR3 nucleotides are TGTGCCAGTAATAACAAAGGGGGCGGGGGGGCAACTAATGAAAAACTGTTTTTT.

The genes are TRBV2 and TRBJ2-7; 9 positions agree with TRBD2. V trimming: 7 bases; J trimming: 3 bases; junction bases outside the gene matches: 13. The CDR3 covers 16 residues. Germline-derived CDR1 and CDR2 are SNHLY and FYNNEI. CDR3 coding DNA: TGTGCCAGCACTGTCGCGGGGGGGGTCCGAAGCTACGAGCAGTACTTC. Its protein is CASTVAGGVRSYEQYF.

This sequence joins TRBV27 and TRBJ1-3; D uncertain. Germline CDR1 is MNHEY and CDR2 is SMNVEV (reference sequence). The CDR3 is 13 amino acids. Trimming pared 4 bases from V and 0 bases from J, leaving 4 bases between. CDR3 loop: CASSSLSGNTIYF. CDR3 sequence (DNA): TGTGCCAGCAGTTCCCTCTCTGGAAACACCATATATTTT.

The chain recombines TRBV21-1 with TRBJ2-7; the DNA was not compared with TRBD2, the D call given in the table. TRBV21-1 is labeled a pseudogene. The CDR3 length is 16 residues. The CDR3 spells CASSRGLAGMPYEQYF. The DNA of the CDR3 is TGTGCCAGCAGCAGGGGACTAGCGGGAATGCCCTACGAGCAGTACTTC.

This chain connects TRBV19 to TRBJ1-4; perhaps TRBD1 as D (6 bases). V was shortened by 4 bases and J by 11 bases, with 14 bases between the two germline ends. CDR1 and CDR2 (germline): LNHDA, SQIVND (reference sequence). The CDR3 sequence is 13 residues long. As DNA, the CDR3 is TGTGCCAGTAGTAGCCTCGGGGGGCAGAAACTGTTTTTT. Translation gives CASSSLGGQKLFF.

The gene calls are TRBV11-2 and TRBJ1-1; tentative D call: TRBD1 (6 bases). Looked up from germline, CDR1 is SGHAT and CDR2 is FQNNGV. V was shortened by 8 bases and J by 4 bases, with 17 bases between the two germline ends. The CDR3 is made up of 14 amino acids. The CDR3 is CASRGYRAATEAFF. CDR3 DNA: TGTGCCAGCCGTGGATACAGGGCCGCCACTGAAGCTTTCTTT. Together with reference TRBV11-2 and TRBJ1-1, the CDR3 gives the full variable domain: EAGVAQSPRYKIIEKRQSVAFWCNPISGHATLYWYQQILGQGPKLLIQFQNNGVVDDSQLPKDRFSAERLKGVDSTLKIQPAKLEDSAVYLCASRGYRAATEAFFGQGTRLTVV.

The gene calls are TRBV21-1 and TRBJ1-2; TRBD1 is taken as the D call from the table, unchecked against the DNA. TRBV21-1 corresponds to a pseudogene. There are 13 residues in the CDR3. The CDR3 nucleotides read TGTGCCAGCAGCAATAGGGACAGGGTATGCTACACCTTC. The encoded protein is CASSNRDRVCYTF.

This clone was seen a few times. The chain combines TRBV30 with TRBJ1-2, with D unclear. The CDR3 is 13 residues long. Germline CDR1 is GTSNPN and CDR2 is SVGIG (reference sequence). V was trimmed by 4 bases and J by 2 bases, leaving 11 bases between them. In DNA, the CDR3 is TGTGCCTGGAAGACGGGAGAGAACTATGGCTACACCTTC. Amino acid sequence: CAWKTGENYGYTF.

V is TRBV5-4 and J is TRBJ1-1; D not resolved. The germline gives CDR1 SGHNT, CDR2 YYREEE (reference sequence). The V end was cut by 4 bases, the J end by 4 bases, with 17 bases between. The CDR3 consists of 15 residues. CDR3 bases: TGTGCCAGCAGCCCAGAAAGAGATCGGAGCACTGAAGCTTTCTTT. Residues: CASSPERDRSTEAFF.

V gene TRBV5-6 combines with J gene TRBJ2-3; 8 nucleotides match TRBD2. From germline, CDR1 is SGHDT and CDR2 YYEEEE. V lost 2 bases, J lost 6 bases, and 5 bases stayed unmatched. The CDR3 covers 14 residues. The CDR3 DNA follows: TGTGCCAGCAGCTTAGCGGGGGTTATGGATACGCAGTATTTT. Amino acid sequence: CASSLAGVMDTQYF. The complete variable domain, with remaining parts taken from reference TRBV5-6 and TRBJ2-3, reads DAGVTQSPTHLIKTRGQQVTLRCSPKSGHDTVSWYQQALGQGPQFIFQYYEEEERQRGNFPDRFSGHQFPNYSSELNVNALLLGDSALYLCASSLAGVMDTQYFGPGTRLTVL.

The chain combines TRBV6-1 with TRBJ2-5, with 7 bases that match TRBD1. The CDR3 runs 16 residues. V was pared by 0 bases and J by 5 bases, with 9 bases of the junction left unmatched. CDR1 is MNHNS, CDR2 SASEGT, per germline. CDR3 sequence: CASSEALRQGWETQYF. The CDR3 bases are TGTGCCAGCAGTGAAGCGCTTCGACAGGGCTGGGAGACCCAGTACTTC.

The chain recombines TRBV7-8 with TRBJ1-1; no reliable D call. Germline CDR1 reads SGHVS; CDR2 reads FQNEAQ. V was shortened by 4 bases and J by 8 bases, with 23 bases between the two germline ends. This CDR3 region has 16 residues. CDR3 residues: CASSSPTSRPAPEAFF. The DNA of the CDR3 is TGTGCCAGCAGCTCCCCAACAAGCAGGCCCGCTCCCGAAGCTTTCTTT.

The chain carries TRBV5-8 and TRBJ2-5; 7 bases are shared with TRBD1. From germline, CDR1 is SGHTS and CDR2 YDEGEE. The CDR3 length is 14 residues. The ends lost 4 bases at V and 3 bases at J; junction bases unmatched: 6. The CDR3 DNA reads TGTGCCAGCAGCAAAGGACAGGAGAAAGAGACCCAGTACTTC. Protein sequence: CASSKGQEKETQYF.

This chain uses TRBV7-3 with TRBJ2-3; TRBD2 matches 7 bases. CDR1 and CDR2 from the germline V gene are SGHTA and FQGTGA. V gave up 2 bases and J gave up 0 bases; unmatched junction bases: 2. The CDR3 is made up of 15 amino acids. CDR3 sequence reads: CASSLAGVSTDTQYF. CDR3 nucleotide sequence: TGTGCCAGCAGCTTAGCGGGAGTAAGCACAGATACGCAGTATTTT.

The chain has TRBV30 and TRBJ2-5, with 7 bases matching TRBD1. V lost 3 bases and J lost 2; bases outside the gene matches: 6. The CDR3 is 14 amino acids. Germline-derived CDR1 and CDR2 are GTSNPN and SVGIG (reference sequence). This chain's CDR3 is CAWSRTGVQETQYF. CDR3 bases: TGTGCCTGGAGCCGTACAGGGGTTCAAGAGACCCAGTACTTC.

This clone was counted a few times. The chain uses TRBV20-1 and TRBJ1-1; maybe TRBD1 (5 bases). The germline V gene has CDR1 DFQATT and CDR2 SNEGSKA (reference sequence). V lost 1 base and J 9 bases, leaving 9 bases between the germline ends. The CDR3 is made up of 11 amino acids. CDR3 in amino acids: CSARAQGKAFF. CDR3 bases: TGCAGTGCTAGAGCTCAGGGAAAAGCTTTCTTT.

This clone was observed once. The chain uses TRBV28 and TRBJ2-7; TRBD2 matches 7 bases. The CDR3 has 11 amino acids. Germline V gene sequence: CDR1 MDHEN, CDR2 SYDVKM. The V and J ends lost 6 bases and 9 bases, in that order; junction bases with no gene match: 5. The CDR3 here is CASSWGEGQYF. The CDR3 DNA sequence: TGTGCCAGCAGCTGGGGGGAGGGGCAGTACTTC.

CDR3 sequence reads: CASSTRQGTGELFF. The CDR3 bases are TGTGCCAGCAGCACCCGACAGGGCACCGGGGAGCTGTTTTTT. The chain is built from TRBV7-2 and TRBJ2-2; 7 bases fit TRBD1. Germline CDR1 and CDR2: SGHTA and FQGNSA. Trimming cost V 5 bases and J 4 bases; bases outside gene matches: 4. CDR3 length equals 14 residues.

V usage is TRBV28 and J usage is TRBJ1-2; 7 nucleotides match TRBD1. The CDR3 consists of 14 residues. The ends lost 6 bases at V and 5 bases at J; junction bases unmatched: 9. The germline V gene has CDR1 MDHEN and CDR2 SYDVKM. As DNA, the CDR3 is TGTGCCAGCAGCCCCGGGACAGTCGAATATGGCTACACCTTC. This gives the protein CASSPGTVEYGYTF.

The CDR3 DNA sequence: TGCAGCGTTGCTGGTGCGGTGAGCTCCTACAATGAGCAGTTCTTC. As protein: CSVAGAVSSYNEQFF. The chain joins TRBV29-1 to TRBJ2-1; unclear D gene. Germline CDR1 reads SQVTM; CDR2 reads ANQGSEA. The V gene lost 4 bases and the J gene lost 0 bases, with 13 bases spanning the gap. The CDR3 extends over 15 amino acids.

The chain carries TRBV6-1 and TRBJ1-2; possible D gene TRBD1, 5 bases. V gave up 3 bases and J gave up 5 bases, with 10 bases separating them. Germline loops: CDR1 MNHNS, CDR2 SASEGT. CDR3 length equals 13 residues. As DNA, the CDR3 is TGTGCCAGCAGTGAGGGGCTGAGATATGGCTACACCTTC. It codes for CASSEGLRYGYTF.

About this clone itself: This CDR3 is also generated by other DNA sequences in the sample. The rearrangement joins TRBV5-1 to TRBJ2-1; 10 bases align to TRBD2. CDR3 length: 17 amino acids. Germline CDR1 and CDR2: SGHRS and YFSETQ. V shed 4 bases, J shed 0 bases, and the junction held 7 bases outside the gene matches. The CDR3 here is CASSKLAGAVSYNEQFF. CDR3 DNA sequence: TGCGCCAGCAGCAAGCTAGCGGGGGCCGTCTCCTACAATGAGCAGTTCTTC.